Below are 27 T cell receptor beta chains sequenced from a single sample in a study of shared clonotypes between healthy human individuals. The data were produced by immunoSEQ multiplex PCR, yet TCRdb's version contains in-frame clones alone and is incomplete. This table holds about 750,000 clones, almost 95% found once. Positively selected for CCR7, the CD45RO-negative cells used as naive CD8 cells excluded terminally differentiated effector memory CD45RA+ cells. The source material was naive CD8+ T cells sorted from blood. Every receptor here comes from a man aged 25-40 years in good health.

The J gene is TRBJ2-7, the V gene TRBV4-1, with TRBD1 matching 7 bases. Losses at the gene ends were 4 bases for V and 3 bases for J; bases not matched to a gene: 6. CDR3 length: 14 residues. In germline, CDR1 is MGHRA, CDR2 YSYEKL. CDR3 region: CASSPRDRHYEQYF. CDR3 nucleotides: TGCGCCAGCAGCCCCCGGGACAGACACTACGAGCAGTACTTC.

This chain connects TRBV6-5 to TRBJ1-2, with 7 bases fitting TRBD1. This CDR3 is built from 14 residues. V gave up 6 bases and J gave up 1 base; unmatched junction bases: 5. CDR1 MNHEY and CDR2 SVGAGI come from the germline V gene. CDR3 protein: CASRRQGYNYGYTF. The CDR3 DNA sequence: TGTGCCAGCAGAAGACAGGGCTATAACTATGGCTACACCTTC.

The chain has TRBV5-5 and TRBJ2-7; D uncertain. The CDR3 extends over 15 amino acids. Trimming left V 2 bases short and J 0 bases short, with 12 bases between. In germline, CDR1 is SGHKS, CDR2 YYEKEE (reference sequence). The CDR3 here is CASSLVALSSYEQYF. In DNA form, the CDR3 reads TGTGCCAGCAGCTTAGTGGCCCTGAGCTCCTACGAGCAGTACTTC.

The rearrangement joins TRBV15 to TRBJ1-3; D gene uncertain. The CDR3 is 17 amino acids. Germline V CDR1 and CDR2: LNHNV, YYDKDF (reference sequence). V lost 1 base, J lost 2 bases, and 15 bases lay in between. This chain's CDR3 is CATSRGREQQPGNTIYF. The CDR3 DNA follows: TGTGCCACCAGCAGAGGTAGAGAGCAACAGCCTGGAAACACCATATATTTT.

V gene TRBV7-3 combines with J gene TRBJ2-3; D remains ambiguous. Germline V gene sequence: CDR1 SGHTA, CDR2 FQGTGA. V was clipped by 5 bases and J by 4 bases, with 16 bases between them. CDR3 length equals 15 residues. CDR3 bases: TGTGCCAGCAGCCCCTTGGCGGAAGGTGCAGATACGCAGTATTTT. Translating gives CASSPLAEGADTQYF.

The chain uses TRBV7-8 and TRBJ2-7, with TRBD1 as a possible D gene (6 bases). This CDR3 has 13 residues. The V gene lost 8 bases and the J gene lost 3 bases, with 14 bases spanning the gap. Germline-derived CDR1 and CDR2 are SGHVS and FQNEAQ. Here the CDR3 DNA reads TGTGCCAGCTGTCAGACAGGCGTCTACGAGCAGTACTTC. Translated: CASCQTGVYEQYF.

This chain uses TRBV9 with TRBJ2-1; D remains ambiguous. Germline lookup yields CDR1 SGDLS and CDR2 YYNGEE. This CDR3 comprises 14 residues. The germline V and J ends were trimmed by 4 bases and 0 bases, with 8 bases remaining between them. The CDR3 coding sequence is TGTGCCAGCAGCCCCCCCAGCTCCTACAATGAGCAGTTCTTC. Encoded protein: CASSPPSSYNEQFF.

To note about this clone: Other DNA sequences within the sample encode an identical CDR3. The rearrangement uses TRBV7-9 and TRBJ2-5; D remains ambiguous. The CDR3 is 14 residues long. Trimming took off 1 base at V and 2 bases at J, with 8 bases between the two ends. Germline V gives CDR1 SEHNR, CDR2 FQNEAQ (reference sequence). In DNA, the CDR3 is TGTGCCAGCAGCTTAGTAGCATCTCAAGAGACCCAGTACTTC. Translating it yields CASSLVASQETQYF.

The genes are TRBV7-8 and TRBJ1-5; a possible D gene is TRBD1 (5 bases). The ends were cut back, 5 bases at V and 6 bases at J, with 17 bases in the middle. CDR3 length equals 15 residues. Per the germline V gene, CDR1 is SGHVS and CDR2 is FQNEAQ. The CDR3 spells CASSPRGVGSQPQHF. The CDR3 DNA reads TGTGCCAGCAGCCCGAGAGGGGTAGGTAGTCAGCCCCAGCATTTT. The full variable domain, rest sourced from reference TRBV7-8 and TRBJ1-5, is GAGVSQSPRYKVAKRGQDVALRCDPISGHVSLFWYQQALGQGPEFLTYFQNEAQLDKSGLPSDRFFAERPEGSVSTLKIQRTQQEDSAVYLCASSPRGVGSQPQHFGDGTRLSIL.

In the case of this clone: Other DNA sequences in the sample encode the same CDR3. The J gene is TRBJ1-1, the V gene TRBV9; D is perhaps TRBD1 (5 bases). Between the trimmed V and J ends, which lost 0 bases and 5 bases, there was a span of 8 bases. Germline V gives CDR1 SGDLS, CDR2 YYNGEE. The length of the CDR3 is 13 residues. In nucleotides, the CDR3 is TGTGCCAGCAGCGTAGGGGGCGAGACTGAAGCTTTCTTT. Translation gives CASSVGGETEAFF.

The rearrangement links TRBV4-3 to TRBJ2-7, with D perhaps TRBD1 or TRBD2 (5 bases each). This CDR3 region has 18 residues. Germline CDR1 LGHNA, CDR2 YSLEER. V shed 1 base and J shed 0 bases, with 19 bases lying between them. CDR3 residues: CASSQAYRGRISSYEQYF. CDR3 DNA sequence: TGCGCCAGCAGCCAAGCCTACCGGGGCAGGATAAGCTCCTACGAGCAGTACTTC.

The gene calls are TRBV19 and TRBJ2-7, with D possibly matching TRBD2 (5 bases). The CDR3 totals 13 residues. CDR1 and CDR2 from the germline V gene are LNHDA and SQIVND (reference sequence). The ends were cut back, 3 bases at V and 6 bases at J, with 12 bases in the middle. Here the CDR3 DNA reads TGTGCCAGTAGTATTAGCGTATGGGGCGAGCAGTACTTC. It specifies CASSISVWGEQYF.

V and J are TRBV6-5 and TRBJ2-7; perhaps TRBD2 as D (6 bases). V was pared by 6 bases and J by 7 bases, with 19 bases between. This CDR3 region has 14 residues. Germline V gene data show CDR1 as MNHEY and CDR2 as SVGAGI. The CDR3 sequence: CASSRTPLAGEQYF. CDR3 bases: TGTGCCAGCAGCCGAACCCCCCTGGCGGGAGAGCAGTACTTC.

This clone has ten or more counts. The chain links TRBV28 to TRBJ2-5; D is unclear. V lost 3 bases and J 0 bases, leaving 8 bases between the germline ends. CDR1 is MDHEN and CDR2 is SYDVKM in the germline V gene. The length of the CDR3 is 14 residues. The CDR3 sequence is CASSFHANQETQYF. As DNA, the CDR3 is TGTGCCAGCAGTTTCCACGCTAACCAAGAGACCCAGTACTTC.

V is TRBV28 and J is TRBJ1-1; 7 nucleotides align to TRBD1. V shed 5 bases and J 10 bases; nucleotides not matched to a gene: 4. CDR3 length: 11 amino acids. Per germline, CDR1 MDHEN and CDR2 SYDVKM. Written as DNA, the CDR3 is TGTGCCAGCAGTCAGGGGGGTGGAGCTTTCTTT. The encoded protein is CASSQGGGAFF. Together with reference TRBV28 and TRBJ1-1, the CDR3 gives the full variable domain: DVKVTQSSRYLVKRTGEKVFLECVQDMDHENMFWYRQDPGLGLRLIYFSYDVKMKEKGDIPEGYSVSREKKERFSLILESASTNQTSMYLCASSQGGGAFFGQGTRLTVV.

The V call is TRBV27, the J call TRBJ2-1, with unresolved D. The V and J ends lost 5 bases and 4 bases respectively, with 21 bases between them. The CDR3 totals 17 residues. The germline V gene has CDR1 MNHEY and CDR2 SMNVEV (reference sequence). CDR3 residues: CASSPTSVLLGYNEQFF. CDR3 bases: TGTGCCAGCAGTCCAACTTCTGTTTTGTTGGGTTACAATGAGCAGTTCTTC.

As regards this clone: Other DNA sequences in the sample encode the same CDR3. The gene calls are TRBV9 and TRBJ2-3; a weak D match, TRBD1 (6 bases). Trimming shortened V by 3 bases and J by 0 bases, and 11 bases separated the two germline ends. Per germline, CDR1 SGDLS and CDR2 YYNGEE. This CDR3 is built from 15 residues. The CDR3 protein is CASSAWDTSTDTQYF. CDR3 nucleotide sequence: TGTGCCAGCAGCGCCTGGGACACTAGCACAGATACGCAGTATTTT.

A remark on this clone: The sample contains more than one DNA sequence encoding this CDR3. This chain links TRBV28 with TRBJ1-4; D not resolved. The CDR3 is 14 amino acids. V lost 6 bases to trimming and J lost 5 bases, with 13 bases between them. Germline CDR1 reads MDHEN; CDR2 reads SYDVKM. The CDR3 DNA follows: TGTGCCAGCAGCCCCGATAGACCGAATGAAAAACTGTTTTTT. Translation: CASSPDRPNEKLFF.

The rearrangement links TRBV2 to TRBJ1-2; D gene uncertain. The V gene lost 1 base and the J gene lost 0 bases, with 9 bases spanning the gap. Germline loops: CDR1 SNHLY, CDR2 FYNNEI. The CDR3 sequence is 15 residues long. The CDR3 loop is CASSEVAGANYGYTF. The DNA for the CDR3 is TGTGCCAGCAGTGAAGTGGCAGGAGCTAACTATGGCTACACCTTC.

CDR3 protein: CASRLAGDSSYNEQFF. The CDR3 nucleotides read TGTGCCAGCAGACTCGCTGGAGACAGCTCCTACAATGAGCAGTTCTTC. This rearrangement joins TRBV27 to TRBJ2-1; D possibly corresponds to TRBD1 (5 bases). CDR1 and CDR2 from the germline V gene are MNHEY and SMNVEV (reference sequence). There are 16 residues in the CDR3. V lost 6 bases and J 0 bases, leaving 15 bases between the germline ends.

The CDR3 DNA is TGTGCCAGCAGCTATGGGGGGGCTAGCGGGAGGTATAGTGAGCAGTTCTTC. Translated, it gives CASSYGGASGRYSEQFF. This chain links TRBV9 with TRBJ2-1; 11 bases line up with TRBD2. This CDR3 comprises 17 residues. Germline CDR1 reads SGDLS; CDR2 reads YYNGEE. V shed 4 bases and J 9 bases; nucleotides not matched to a gene: 15.

This rearrangement joins TRBV7-9 to TRBJ2-7, with unresolved D. V was shortened by 2 bases and J by 2 bases, with 13 bases between the two germline ends. The length of the CDR3 is 15 residues. Germline V lookup: CDR1 SEHNR, CDR2 FQNEAQ (reference sequence). CDR3 DNA sequence: TGTGCCAGCAGCTTATATGCGGCCGTCCCCTACGAGCAGTACTTC. Residues: CASSLYAAVPYEQYF.

The chain combines TRBV29-1 with TRBJ2-3; 7 bases are shared with TRBD2. The germline CDR1 and CDR2 sequences are SQVTM and ANQGSEA. The length of the CDR3 is 17 residues. The trim removed 0 bases at V and 2 bases at J, leaving 11 bases unmatched. CDR3 in amino acids: CSVEDITAGPSTDTQYF. In DNA, the CDR3 is TGCAGCGTTGAAGATATAACAGCGGGACCCTCCACAGATACGCAGTATTTT.

The chain has TRBV13 and TRBJ2-7; 9 bases agree with TRBD2. Per the germline V gene, CDR1 is PRHDT and CDR2 is FYEKMQ (reference sequence). J was trimmed by 0 bases and V by 4 bases; bases with no gene match: 1. The CDR3 runs to 14 residues. In DNA, the CDR3 is TGTGCCAGCAGCTCTAGCGGGATCTCCTACGAGCAGTACTTC. It translates to CASSSSGISYEQYF. Drawing the rest from reference TRBV13 and TRBJ2-7, the complete variable domain is AAGVIQSPRHLIKEKRETATLKCYPIPRHDTVYWYQQGPGQDPQFLISFYEKMQSDKGSIPDRFSAQQFSDYHSELNMSSLELGDSALYFCASSSSGISYEQYFGPGTRLTVT.

The chain is built from TRBV28 and TRBJ2-1; TRBD1 matches 10 bases. Per the germline V gene, CDR1 is MDHEN and CDR2 is SYDVKM. This CDR3 spans 15 amino acids. J was trimmed by 8 bases and V by 3 bases; bases with no gene match: 7. The CDR3 sequence: CASSFRDRGADEQFF. In DNA form, the CDR3 reads TGTGCCAGCAGTTTTCGGGACAGGGGTGCGGATGAGCAGTTCTTC.

The CDR3 DNA reads as TGTGCCAGCAGTTTAGGGCGGTACACAGATACGCAGTATTTT. It specifies CASSLGRYTDTQYF. V gene TRBV27 combines with J gene TRBJ2-3, with D unclear. The CDR3 sequence is 14 residues long. Trimming removed 2 bases at V and 2 bases at J, with 8 bases between. Germline-derived CDR1 and CDR2 are MNHEY and SMNVEV (reference sequence).

The rearrangement links TRBV2 to TRBJ2-1; D possibly uses TRBD1 or TRBD2 (5 bases each). The V gene lost 2 bases and the J gene lost 0 bases, with 20 bases spanning the gap. This CDR3 is 19 amino acids long. Germline assignment: CDR1 SNHLY and CDR2 FYNNEI. This CDR3 is CASSETLVRELSSYNEQFF. The DNA for the CDR3 is TGTGCCAGCAGTGAAACGCTGGTCAGGGAGTTAAGCTCCTACAATGAGCAGTTCTTC.